This TCR beta chain came from a study of graft-versus-host responses after intestinal transplantation. Overall study context: Tacrolimus and steroids were given for around 3 years to all recipients after anti-thymocyte globulin induction.

Assay: immunoSEQ multiplex PCR; the TCRdb copy retains only in-frame clones and omits some. Of just under 100,000 clones listed, roughly 90% were seen once; the top ten hold roughly a sixth. Between the trimmed V and J ends, which lost 6 bases and 1 base, there was a span of 9 bases. Germline CDR1 is KGHSH and CDR2 is LQKENI. This CDR3 has 13 residues. Study-level findings and limits: After transplant, early declines in HvG clones were associated with peak levels of circulating GvH clones. GvH clones were found in recipient marrow; some appeared first in ileum or blood.

About this clone: Its matching antigen is unknown.

The receptor comes from a human patient who received an intestinal transplant, so some T cells may come from the graft donor. V is TRBV18 and J is TRBJ1-1; TRBD1 is a possible D gene (6 bases). The sequences come from PBMCs, collected approximately 470 days after intestinal transplant. CDR3 sequence: CASSGHANTEAFF. The CDR3 DNA follows: TGTGCCAGCTCGGGACACGCGAACACTGAAGCTTTCTTT. Together with reference TRBV18 and TRBJ1-1, the CDR3 gives the full variable domain: NAGVMQNPRHLVRRRGQEARLRCSPMKGHSHVYWYRQLPEEGLKFMVYLQKENIIDESGMPKERFSAEFPKEGPSILRIQQVVRGDSAAYFCASSGHANTEAFFGQGTRLTVV.